These 11 T cell receptor beta chains were all obtained from the same sample, sequenced in a study of T cell repertoires in cytomegalovirus infection. TCRdb ran MiXCR on the reads and lists one entry per CDR3 protein. The sample gives about 320,000 distinct CDR3 sequences, over 7.5% of which show up once; 3.5% to 4.5% is in the top ten. Sequencing was performed on PBMCs. These TCRs come from a human donor in good health (CMV status not recorded). Some clones in this sample may be carry-over from other donors' samples.

This clonotype was found many times. The chain combines TRBV6-5 with TRBJ1-4, with D possibly TRBD1 on 5 matching bases. V dropped 0 bases and J dropped 4 bases, with 9 bases sitting between them. This CDR3 has 15 residues. Germline V gene data show CDR1 as MNHEY and CDR2 as SVGAGI. CDR3 DNA: TGTGCCAGCAGTTACTCGGGAAGGGGTAATGAAAAACTGTTTTTT. Translating gives CASSYSGRGNEKLFF.

This clonotype was recorded many times. This sequence joins TRBV28 and TRBJ2-5; 9 nucleotides line up with TRBD2. V was pared by 5 bases and J by 0 bases, with 4 bases of the junction left unmatched. Germline V gene sequence: CDR1 MDHEN, CDR2 SYDVKM. The CDR3 is made up of 15 amino acids. The CDR3 loop is CASSPSGRYQETQYF. CDR3 bases: TGTGCCAGCAGTCCAAGCGGGAGGTACCAAGAGACCCAGTACTTC.

This clonotype was detected a few times. CDR3 amino acids: CASSLMDTAFTNEKLFF. In DNA, the CDR3 is TGTGCCAGCAGCCTAATGGACACAGCCTTCACTAATGAAAAACTGTTTTTT. V gene TRBV7-2 combines with J gene TRBJ1-4, with D possibly matching TRBD1 (5 bases). V dropped 5 bases and J dropped 2 bases, with 18 bases sitting between them. CDR1 is SGHTA, CDR2 FQGNSA, per germline. The CDR3 sequence is 17 residues long.

V and J are TRBV15 and TRBJ2-7; 8 positions agree with TRBD2. The CDR3 runs 15 residues. Germline V gene data show CDR1 as LNHNV and CDR2 as YYDKDF (reference sequence). The junction had 10 bases not matched to a gene; V was cut back by 3 bases and J by 6 bases. The CDR3 is CATSSGTRRSGEQYF. CDR3 DNA: TGTGCCACCAGCAGTGGGACTAGGCGGTCCGGCGAGCAGTACTTC.

This clonotype was counted ten times or more. This sequence joins TRBV11-2 and TRBJ2-5, with TRBD1 matching over 8 bases. The CDR3 extends over 15 amino acids. Germline V gene data show CDR1 as SGHAT and CDR2 as FQNNGV. The J segment lost 4 bases and the V segment lost 1 base, leaving 5 bases of the junction unmatched. The CDR3 DNA reads as TGTGCCAGCAGCTTAGTACGGACAGGGTCAGAGACCCAGTACTTC. Residues: CASSLVRTGSETQYF.

This clonotype occurred a few times. V usage is TRBV2 and J usage is TRBJ1-4; TRBD1 is a possible D gene (5 bases). CDR3 length: 15 amino acids. V lost 4 bases, J lost 6 bases, and 15 bases lay in between. CDR1 is SNHLY, CDR2 FYNNEI, per germline. The CDR3 region has the DNA TGTGCCAGCAGTGTAATCAGGACACCAGATGAAAAACTGTTTTTT. It encodes CASSVIRTPDEKLFF.

The chain joins TRBV12-3 or TRBV12-4 to TRBJ2-4; 7 nucleotides agree with TRBD1. V shed 3 bases and J 0 bases; nucleotides not matched to a gene: 5. CDR3 length equals 16 residues. The CDR3 sequence: CASSFNRGRAKNIQYF. CDR3 DNA: TGTGCCAGCAGTTTTAACAGGGGACGAGCCAAAAACATTCAGTACTTC.

The sample holds many counts of this clonotype. The V call is TRBV7-3, the J call TRBJ2-3; 11 bases fit TRBD2. V lost 11 bases to trimming and J lost 2 bases; unmatched junction nucleotides: 18. The CDR3 sequence is 18 residues long. Germline V gene data show CDR1 as SGHTA and CDR2 as FQGTGA. The CDR3 reads CAAGYTSGGPTDTDTQYF. In nucleotides, the CDR3 is TGTGCCGCGGGTTACACTAGCGGGGGCCCAACAGACACAGATACGCAGTATTTT. The full variable domain, completed using reference TRBV7-3 and TRBJ2-3, is GAGVSQTPSNKVTEKGKYVELRCDPISGHTALYWYRQSLGQGPEFLIYFQGTGAADDSGLPNDRFFAVRPEGSVSTLKIQRTERGDSAVYLCAAGYTSGGPTDTDTQYFGPGTRLTVL.

There are many counts of this clonotype. V usage is TRBV6-2 or TRBV6-3 and J usage is TRBJ1-5; weak D call: TRBD1 (5 bases). The CDR3 length is 16 residues. Germline loops: CDR1 MNHEY, CDR2 SVGEGT. Trimming left V 4 bases short and J 1 base short, with 14 bases between. CDR3 residues: CASSSFRDGSNQPQHF. In DNA form, the CDR3 reads TGTGCCAGCAGTTCGTTTCGGGACGGAAGCAATCAGCCCCAGCATTTT.

This clonotype was picked up many times. V and J are TRBV12-3 or TRBV12-4 and TRBJ2-7; D is perhaps TRBD2 (5 bases). This CDR3 is built from 13 residues. The ends were cut back, 3 bases at V and 6 bases at J, with 12 bases in the middle. The CDR3: CASSFGLDSEQYF. CDR3 sequence (DNA): TGTGCCAGCAGTTTTGGGTTGGACTCCGAGCAGTACTTC.

This chain connects TRBV6-2 or TRBV6-3 to TRBJ2-7, with 10 bases matching TRBD1. J lost 5 bases, V lost 2 bases, and 3 bases had no gene match. Germline loops: CDR1 MNHEY, CDR2 SVGEGT. The CDR3 loop spans 14 amino acids. The CDR3 region has the DNA TGTGCCAGCAGTTACGGCGGACAGGGGGACGAGCAGTACTTC. This sequence encodes CASSYGGQGDEQYF.